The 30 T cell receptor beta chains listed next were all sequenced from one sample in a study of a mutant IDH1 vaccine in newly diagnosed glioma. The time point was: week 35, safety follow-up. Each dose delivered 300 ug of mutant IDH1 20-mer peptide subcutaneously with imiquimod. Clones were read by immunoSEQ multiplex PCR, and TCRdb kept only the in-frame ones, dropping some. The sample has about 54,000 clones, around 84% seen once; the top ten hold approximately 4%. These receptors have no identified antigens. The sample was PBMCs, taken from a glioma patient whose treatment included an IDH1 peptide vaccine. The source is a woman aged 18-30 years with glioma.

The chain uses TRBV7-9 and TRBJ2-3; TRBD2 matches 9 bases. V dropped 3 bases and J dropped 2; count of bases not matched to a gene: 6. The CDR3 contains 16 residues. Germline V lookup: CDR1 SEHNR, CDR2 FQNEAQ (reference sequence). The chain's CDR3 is CASSFGLAGPTDTQYF. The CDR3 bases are TGTGCCAGCAGCTTCGGCCTAGCGGGGCCCACAGATACGCAGTATTTT.

The CDR3 nucleotides are TGCGCCAGCAGCTTGGCCCCTGGGGCCAACGTCCTGACTTTC. Its protein is CASSLAPGANVLTF. The chain recombines TRBV5-1 with TRBJ2-6; D not resolved. The V gene lost 0 bases and the J gene lost 2 bases, with 3 bases spanning the gap. The CDR3 is made up of 14 amino acids. Germline CDR1 is SGHRS and CDR2 is YFSETQ.

CDR3 DNA: TGTGCCAGCGGGACTCAAGAGACCCAGTACTTC. It codes for CASGTQETQYF. J is TRBJ2-5 and V is TRBV6-5, with D perhaps TRBD2 (6 bases). This CDR3 is built from 11 residues. V was trimmed by 8 bases and J by 2 bases, leaving 6 bases between them. The germline CDR1 and CDR2 sequences are MNHEY and SVGAGI.

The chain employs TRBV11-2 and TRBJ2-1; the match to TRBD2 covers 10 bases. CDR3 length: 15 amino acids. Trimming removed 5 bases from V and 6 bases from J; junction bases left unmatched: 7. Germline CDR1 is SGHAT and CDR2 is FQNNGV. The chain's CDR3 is CASSPGLAQTNEQFF. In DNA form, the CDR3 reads TGTGCCAGCAGCCCGGGACTAGCGCAGACCAATGAGCAGTTCTTC.

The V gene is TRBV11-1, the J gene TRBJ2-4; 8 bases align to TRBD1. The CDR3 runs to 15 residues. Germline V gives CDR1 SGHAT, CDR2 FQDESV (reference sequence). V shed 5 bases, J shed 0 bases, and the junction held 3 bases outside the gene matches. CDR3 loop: CASSRGQGAKNIQYF. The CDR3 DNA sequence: TGTGCCAGCAGCCGCGGACAGGGAGCCAAAAACATTCAGTACTTC.

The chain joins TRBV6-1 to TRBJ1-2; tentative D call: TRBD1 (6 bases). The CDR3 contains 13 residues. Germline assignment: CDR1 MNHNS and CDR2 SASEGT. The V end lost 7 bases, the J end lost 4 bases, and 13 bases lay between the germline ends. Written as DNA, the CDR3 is TGTGCCAGCACCGGGGGGCCAACCTATGGCTACACCTTC. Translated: CASTGGPTYGYTF.

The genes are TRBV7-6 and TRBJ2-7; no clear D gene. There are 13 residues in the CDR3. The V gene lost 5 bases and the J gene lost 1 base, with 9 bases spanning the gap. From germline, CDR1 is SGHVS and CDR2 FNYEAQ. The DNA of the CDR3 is TGTGCCAGCAGCCATTACAGATCCTACGAGCAGTACTTC. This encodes CASSHYRSYEQYF.

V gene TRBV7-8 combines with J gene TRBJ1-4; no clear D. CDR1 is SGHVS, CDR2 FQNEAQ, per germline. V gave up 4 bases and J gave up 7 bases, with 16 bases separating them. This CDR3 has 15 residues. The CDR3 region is CASSSWTEGTEKLFF. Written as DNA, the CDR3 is TGTGCCAGCAGCTCCTGGACCGAAGGTACTGAAAAACTGTTTTTT.

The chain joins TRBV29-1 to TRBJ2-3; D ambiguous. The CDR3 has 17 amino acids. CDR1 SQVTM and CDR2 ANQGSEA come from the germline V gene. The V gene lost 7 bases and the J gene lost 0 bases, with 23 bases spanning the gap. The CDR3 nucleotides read TGCAGCGCCAGAATAGTCTCTGCCTCCGTTAGCACAGATACGCAGTATTTT. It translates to CSARIVSASVSTDTQYF.

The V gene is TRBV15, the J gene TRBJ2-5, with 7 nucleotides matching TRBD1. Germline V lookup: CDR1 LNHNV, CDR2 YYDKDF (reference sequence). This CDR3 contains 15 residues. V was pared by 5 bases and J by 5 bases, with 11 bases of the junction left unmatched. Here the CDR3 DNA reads TGTGCCACCAGCGGGTGGACAGGTACAAGGGAGACCCAGTACTTC. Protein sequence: CATSGWTGTRETQYF.

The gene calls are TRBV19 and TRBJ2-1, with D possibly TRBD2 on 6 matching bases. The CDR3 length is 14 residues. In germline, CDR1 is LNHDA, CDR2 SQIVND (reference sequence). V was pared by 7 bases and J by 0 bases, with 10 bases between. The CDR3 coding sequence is TGTGCCAGTAACCGGGGGAGCTCCTACAATGAGCAGTTCTTC. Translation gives CASNRGSSYNEQFF.

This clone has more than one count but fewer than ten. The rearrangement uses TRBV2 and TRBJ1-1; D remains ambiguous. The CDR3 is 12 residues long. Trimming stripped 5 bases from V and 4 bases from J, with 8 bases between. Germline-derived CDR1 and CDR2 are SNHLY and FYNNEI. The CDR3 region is CASSPGSTEAFF. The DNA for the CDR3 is TGTGCCAGCAGTCCGGGGAGCACTGAAGCTTTCTTT.

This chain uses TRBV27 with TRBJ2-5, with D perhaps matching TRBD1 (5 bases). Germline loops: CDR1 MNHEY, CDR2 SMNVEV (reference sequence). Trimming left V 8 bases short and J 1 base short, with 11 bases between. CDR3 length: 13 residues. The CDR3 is CASYQRGQETQYF. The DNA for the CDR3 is TGTGCCAGCTATCAAAGGGGCCAAGAGACCCAGTACTTC.

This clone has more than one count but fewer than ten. This chain's CDR3 is CASSLVPENTEAFF. In DNA, the CDR3 is TGTGCCAGCAGCTTAGTCCCTGAGAACACTGAAGCTTTCTTT. The rearrangement joins TRBV7-9 to TRBJ1-1; the D is unclear. CDR1 is SEHNR and CDR2 is FQNEAQ in the germline V gene (reference sequence). The V and J ends lost 1 base and 1 base respectively, with 7 bases between them. This CDR3 has 14 residues.

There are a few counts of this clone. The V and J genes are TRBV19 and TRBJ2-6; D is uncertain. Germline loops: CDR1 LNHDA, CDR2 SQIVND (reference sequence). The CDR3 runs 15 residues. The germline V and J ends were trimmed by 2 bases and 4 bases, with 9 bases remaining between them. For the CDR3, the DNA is TGTGCCAGTAGTATATCCTCGCTCGGGGCCAACGTCCTGACTTTC. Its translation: CASSISSLGANVLTF.

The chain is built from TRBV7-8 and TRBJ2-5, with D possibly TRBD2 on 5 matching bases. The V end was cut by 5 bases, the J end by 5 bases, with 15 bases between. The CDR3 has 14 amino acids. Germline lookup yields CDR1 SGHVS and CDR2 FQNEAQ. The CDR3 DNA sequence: TGTGCCAGCAGCCAGGACTGGGCGATTGAGACCCAGTACTTC. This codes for CASSQDWAIETQYF.

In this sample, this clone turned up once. CDR3 residues: CASSLQGSDTQYF. CDR3 DNA sequence: TGTGCCAGCAGCTTACAGGGATCGGATACGCAGTATTTT. The chain carries TRBV11-3 and TRBJ2-3; tentatively, D is TRBD1 (5 bases). CDR1 SGHNT and CDR2 YENEEA come from the germline V gene. V lost 2 bases and J lost 6, with 9 bases in between. This CDR3 contains 13 residues.

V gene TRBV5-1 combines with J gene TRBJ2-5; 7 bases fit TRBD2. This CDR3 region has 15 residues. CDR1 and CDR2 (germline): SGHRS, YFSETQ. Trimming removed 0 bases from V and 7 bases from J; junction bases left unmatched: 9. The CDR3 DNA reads TGCGCCAGCAGCTTGGGGCTAGCGGACGATCGGACCCAGTACTTC. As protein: CASSLGLADDRTQYF.

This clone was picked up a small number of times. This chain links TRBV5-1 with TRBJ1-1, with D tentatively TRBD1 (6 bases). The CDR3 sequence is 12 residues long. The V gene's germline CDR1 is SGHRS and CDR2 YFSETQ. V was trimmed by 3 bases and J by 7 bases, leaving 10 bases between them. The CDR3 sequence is CASSSQGFEAFF. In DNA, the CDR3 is TGCGCCAGCAGCTCTCAGGGGTTTGAAGCTTTCTTT.

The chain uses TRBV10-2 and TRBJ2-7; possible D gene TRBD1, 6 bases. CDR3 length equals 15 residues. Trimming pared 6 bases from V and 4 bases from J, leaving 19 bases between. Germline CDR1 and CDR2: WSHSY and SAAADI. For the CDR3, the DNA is TGCGCCAGCAGGACTACAGGGATGTCTTATTACGAGCAGTACTTC. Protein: CASRTTGMSYYEQYF.

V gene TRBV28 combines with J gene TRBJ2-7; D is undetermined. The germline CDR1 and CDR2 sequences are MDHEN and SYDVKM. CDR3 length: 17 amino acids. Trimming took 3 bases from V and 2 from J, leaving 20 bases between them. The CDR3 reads CASSFKFGLIVTYEQYF. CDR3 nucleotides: TGTGCCAGCAGTTTTAAGTTTGGCCTCATCGTGACCTACGAGCAGTACTTC. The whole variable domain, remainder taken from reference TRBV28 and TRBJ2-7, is DVKVTQSSRYLVKRTGEKVFLECVQDMDHENMFWYRQDPGLGLRLIYFSYDVKMKEKGDIPEGYSVSREKKERFSLILESASTNQTSMYLCASSFKFGLIVTYEQYFGPGTRLTVT.

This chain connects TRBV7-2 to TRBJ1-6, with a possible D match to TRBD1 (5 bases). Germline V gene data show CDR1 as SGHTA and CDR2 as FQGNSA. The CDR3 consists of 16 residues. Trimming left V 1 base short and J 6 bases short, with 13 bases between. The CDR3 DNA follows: TGTGCCAGCAGCTTAGTAGGAGGGGCTAGTAATTCACCCCTCCACTTT. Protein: CASSLVGGASNSPLHF.

Here the CDR3 DNA reads TGTGCCAGCAGCGCACGTTGGAATGAGCAGTTCTTC. Translation gives CASSARWNEQFF. The chain has TRBV7-9 and TRBJ2-1; D is ambiguous. The CDR3 is 12 amino acids. Deletions cut 5 bases from V and 7 bases from J, with 9 bases between. Germline CDR1 and CDR2: SEHNR and FQNEAQ (reference sequence).

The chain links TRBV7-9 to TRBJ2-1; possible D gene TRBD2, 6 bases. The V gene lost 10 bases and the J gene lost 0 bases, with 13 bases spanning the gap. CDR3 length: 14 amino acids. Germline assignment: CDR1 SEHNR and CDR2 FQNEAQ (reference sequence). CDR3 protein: CAMRGGGSYNEQFF. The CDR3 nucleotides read TGTGCCATGCGGGGTGGGGGCTCCTACAATGAGCAGTTCTTC.

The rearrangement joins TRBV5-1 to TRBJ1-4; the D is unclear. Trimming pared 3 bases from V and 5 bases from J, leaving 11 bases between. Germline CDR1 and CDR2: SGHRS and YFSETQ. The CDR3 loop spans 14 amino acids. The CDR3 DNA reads TGCGCCAGCAGCTCCGCCCCCAGGAATGAAAAACTGTTTTTT. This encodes CASSSAPRNEKLFF.

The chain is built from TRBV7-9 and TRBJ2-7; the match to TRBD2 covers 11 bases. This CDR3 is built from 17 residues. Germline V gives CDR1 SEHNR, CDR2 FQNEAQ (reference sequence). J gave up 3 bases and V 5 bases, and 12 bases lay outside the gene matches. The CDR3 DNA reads TGTGCCAGCAGCCCCGGGACGGCGACTAGCGGGAACTACGAGCAGTACTTC. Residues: CASSPGTATSGNYEQYF.

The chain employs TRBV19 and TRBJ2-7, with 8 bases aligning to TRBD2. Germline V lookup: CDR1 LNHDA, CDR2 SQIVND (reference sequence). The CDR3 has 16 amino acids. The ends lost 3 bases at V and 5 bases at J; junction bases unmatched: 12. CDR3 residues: CASSIKGTSPYDEQYF. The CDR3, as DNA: TGTGCCAGTAGTATCAAAGGGACTAGTCCTTACGACGAGCAGTACTTC.

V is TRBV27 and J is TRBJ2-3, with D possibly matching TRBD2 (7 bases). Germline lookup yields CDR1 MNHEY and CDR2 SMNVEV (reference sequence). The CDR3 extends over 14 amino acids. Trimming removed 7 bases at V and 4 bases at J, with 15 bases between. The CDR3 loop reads CASMRGGSPDTQYF. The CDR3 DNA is TGTGCCAGCATGAGGGGGGGCAGTCCAGATACGCAGTATTTT.

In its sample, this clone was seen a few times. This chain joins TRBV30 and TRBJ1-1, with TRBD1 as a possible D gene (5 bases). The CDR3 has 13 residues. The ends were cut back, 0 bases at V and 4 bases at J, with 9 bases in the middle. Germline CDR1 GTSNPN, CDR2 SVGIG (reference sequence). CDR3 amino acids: CAWSVGRATEAFF. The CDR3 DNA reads TGTGCCTGGAGTGTAGGCAGGGCCACTGAAGCTTTCTTT.

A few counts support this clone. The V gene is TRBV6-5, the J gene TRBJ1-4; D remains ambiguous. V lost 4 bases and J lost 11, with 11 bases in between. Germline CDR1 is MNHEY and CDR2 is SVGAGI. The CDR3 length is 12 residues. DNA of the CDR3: TGTGCCAGCAGTTTACGCGGGCAGAAACTGTTTTTT. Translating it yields CASSLRGQKLFF.